Following are 29 T cell receptor beta chains from one sample sequenced in a study of T cell responses to AZD1222 COVID-19 vaccine. Repertoires were generated with immunoSEQ multiplex PCR, while TCRdb's copy carries only in-frame clones and drops some. The sample includes around 150,000 clones, about 93% of them seen just once. The sample in question was peripheral blood, obtained 28 days after the second AZD1222 dose. These receptors all stem from an adult who received the AZD1222 COVID-19 vaccine.

The J gene is TRBJ2-3, the V gene TRBV18; 16 positions agree with TRBD2. Trimming at V came to 3 bases and at J to 5 bases, leaving 8 bases not matched to a gene. The CDR3 consists of 18 residues. Looked up from germline, CDR1 is KGHSH and CDR2 is LQKENI. CDR3 amino acids: CASSPIPGLAGGEDTQYF. The CDR3 DNA follows: TGTGCCAGCTCACCTATCCCGGGACTAGCGGGAGGGGAAGATACGCAGTATTTT.

This sequence joins TRBV13 and TRBJ2-5; D is possibly TRBD2 (5 bases). The CDR3 length is 13 residues. Germline V gene lookup returns CDR1 PRHDT and CDR2 FYEKMQ (reference sequence). Between the trimmed V and J ends, which lost 3 bases and 3 bases, there was a span of 8 bases. The CDR3 spells CASSLRAEETQYF. The CDR3 DNA follows: TGTGCCAGCAGCTTGCGGGCAGAAGAGACCCAGTACTTC.

This sequence joins TRBV24-1 and TRBJ1-2; D call uncertain. V was pared by 5 bases and J by 4 bases, with 16 bases between. The length of the CDR3 is 15 residues. Looked up from germline, CDR1 is KGHDR and CDR2 is SFDVKD. CDR3 in amino acids: CATSAAGPLGYGYTF. In nucleotides, the CDR3 is TGTGCCACCAGTGCCGCTGGGCCCCTGGGCTATGGCTACACCTTC.

The J gene is TRBJ2-1, the V gene TRBV6-5; D unclear. In germline, CDR1 is MNHEY, CDR2 SVGAGI. The CDR3 covers 10 residues. With 6 bases removed from V and 10 bases from J, the gap between germline ends came to 7 bases. CDR3 bases: TGTGCCAGCAGCCCCCAGGAGCAGTTCTTC. It codes for CASSPQEQFF.

The rearrangement links TRBV18 to TRBJ2-5; 7 positions agree with TRBD1. Germline-derived CDR1 and CDR2 are KGHSH and LQKENI. The length of the CDR3 is 15 residues. V dropped 3 bases and J dropped 5; count of bases not matched to a gene: 9. CDR3 coding DNA: TGTGCCAGCTCACCGAAACAGGGGACAGTGGAGACCCAGTACTTC. This codes for CASSPKQGTVETQYF.

The gene calls are TRBV6-1 and TRBJ1-3; the D gene is possibly TRBD1 (5 bases). The ends were cut back, 4 bases at V and 7 bases at J, with 26 bases in the middle. This CDR3 contains 18 residues. Per the germline V gene, CDR1 is MNHNS and CDR2 is SASEGT. The CDR3 loop is CASSVATYRTLSGNTIYF. The DNA for the CDR3 is TGTGCCAGCAGTGTCGCAACCTACAGGACACTCTCGGGGAACACCATATATTTT.

The chain recombines TRBV30 with TRBJ2-6, with D possibly matching TRBD1 (6 bases). V lost 6 bases and J lost 0, with 12 bases in between. Per germline, CDR1 GTSNPN and CDR2 SVGIG (reference sequence). CDR3 length equals 15 residues. The CDR3 nucleotides read TGTGCCTGCCGGGACATCTCCTCTGGGGCCAACGTCCTGACTTTC. Protein sequence: CACRDISSGANVLTF.

The chain carries TRBV30 and TRBJ2-3; D is perhaps TRBD1 (6 bases). CDR3 length equals 13 residues. Between the trimmed V and J ends, which lost 5 bases and 2 bases, there was a span of 11 bases. Looked up from germline, CDR1 is GTSNPN and CDR2 is SVGIG (reference sequence). The CDR3 reads CAWEPGVTDTQYF. The CDR3 DNA is TGTGCCTGGGAACCAGGGGTCACAGATACGCAGTATTTT.

This clone was recorded once. The V and J genes are TRBV4-1 and TRBJ1-2, with D uncertain. The ends were cut back, 0 bases at V and 3 bases at J, with 8 bases in the middle. There are 14 residues in the CDR3. CDR1 and CDR2 from the germline V gene are MGHRA and YSYEKL. As DNA, the CDR3 is TGCGCCAGCAGCCAAGATATGGGTTACTATGGCTACACCTTC. Translating gives CASSQDMGYYGYTF.

This chain uses TRBV5-1 with TRBJ2-2, with D tentatively TRBD2 (6 bases). From germline, CDR1 is SGHRS and CDR2 YFSETQ. The length of the CDR3 is 15 residues. V dropped 3 bases and J dropped 5 bases, with 14 bases sitting between them. CDR3 protein: CASSSGTVLTGELFF. CDR3 DNA: TGCGCCAGCAGCTCCGGGACTGTGCTAACCGGGGAGCTGTTTTTT.

This chain links TRBV15 with TRBJ1-1; no clear D. The V gene's germline CDR1 is LNHNV and CDR2 YYDKDF (reference sequence). V was cut by 0 bases and J by 0 bases, with 14 bases left in between. CDR3 length: 17 residues. In DNA, the CDR3 is TGTGCCACCAGCAGAGAGGGGAACACCGTCATGAACACTGAAGCTTTCTTT. Encoded protein: CATSREGNTVMNTEAFF.

Only one count was recorded for this clone. V usage is TRBV28 and J usage is TRBJ2-2; TRBD2 is a possible D gene (6 bases). Germline-derived CDR1 and CDR2 are MDHEN and SYDVKM. Trimming removed 3 bases at V and 1 base at J, with 9 bases between. CDR3 length: 15 residues. The CDR3 loop is CASSFGGMNTGELFF. Here the CDR3 DNA reads TGTGCCAGCAGTTTCGGGGGAATGAACACCGGGGAGCTGTTTTTT.

The rearrangement links TRBV5-1 to TRBJ1-4, with a tentative D call TRBD1 (6 bases). V was pared by 3 bases and J by 3 bases, with 12 bases between. Germline V CDR1 and CDR2: SGHRS, YFSETQ. The CDR3 length is 15 residues. CDR3 region: CASSSDSAPNEKLFF. The CDR3 DNA sequence: TGCGCCAGCAGCTCGGACAGCGCACCTAATGAAAAACTGTTTTTT.

As DNA, the CDR3 is TGTGCCTGGACCGAAGGGACAGGGTATAATTCACCCCTCCACTTT. It yields the protein CAWTEGTGYNSPLHF. V usage is TRBV30 and J usage is TRBJ1-6, with 9 bases aligning to TRBD1. The CDR3 loop spans 15 amino acids. The germline V gene has CDR1 GTSNPN and CDR2 SVGIG (reference sequence). The ends lost 4 bases at V and 4 bases at J; junction bases unmatched: 5.

The rearrangement links TRBV7-6 to TRBJ2-7, with TRBD2 identical over 9 bases. The CDR3 contains 15 residues. V lost 5 bases to trimming and J lost 0 bases; unmatched junction nucleotides: 5. Germline V lookup: CDR1 SGHVS, CDR2 FNYEAQ. The CDR3 protein is CASSATSGRSYEQYF. The CDR3 DNA reads as TGTGCCAGCAGCGCGACTAGCGGTCGCTCCTACGAGCAGTACTTC.

The CDR3 bases are TGCGCCAGCAGCTTGGATGGGGTTTCACAAGATACGCAGTATTTT. The encoded protein is CASSLDGVSQDTQYF. The genes are TRBV5-1 and TRBJ2-3; D gene unclear. Germline loops: CDR1 SGHRS, CDR2 YFSETQ. The CDR3 is 15 amino acids. Between the trimmed V and J ends, which lost 0 bases and 5 bases, there was a span of 13 bases. Combining the CDR3 with reference TRBV5-1 and TRBJ2-3 gives the whole variable domain KAGVTQTPRYLIKTRGQQVTLSCSPISGHRSVSWYQQTPGQGLQFLFEYFSETQRNKGNFPGRFSGRQFSNSRSEMNVSTLELGDSALYLCASSLDGVSQDTQYFGPGTRLTVL.

The sample holds a few counts of this clone. V and J are TRBV15 and TRBJ1-5, with TRBD1 matching 9 bases. V was pared by 5 bases and J by 6 bases, with 14 bases of the junction left unmatched. Germline values: CDR1 LNHNV, CDR2 YYDKDF (reference sequence). This CDR3 region has 17 residues. CDR3 sequence: CATSGTPGQGSVQPQHF. The DNA for the CDR3 is TGTGCCACCAGCGGAACACCGGGACAGGGTTCGGTTCAGCCCCAGCATTTT.

This clone turned up a few times. This sequence joins TRBV4-1 and TRBJ1-4; D not resolved. Germline-derived CDR1 and CDR2 are MGHRA and YSYEKL. The V gene lost 1 base and the J gene lost 8 bases, with 14 bases spanning the gap. This CDR3 contains 15 residues. DNA of the CDR3: TGCGCCAGCAGCCAAGTCGGCGGAGTTGCGGAAAAACTGTTTTTT. Translated, it gives CASSQVGGVAEKLFF.

The chain joins TRBV5-8 to TRBJ2-7; D is unresolved. The germline V gene has CDR1 SGHTS and CDR2 YDEGEE. V lost 0 bases and J lost 4, with 11 bases in between. CDR3 length equals 14 residues. CDR3 in DNA: TGTGCCAGCAGCTTGGGGTCGGACCATTACGAGCAGTACTTC. Translated: CASSLGSDHYEQYF. The whole variable domain, remainder taken from reference TRBV5-8 and TRBJ2-7, is EAGVTQSPTHLIKTRGQQATLRCSPISGHTSVYWYQQALGLGLQFLLWYDEGEERNRGNFPPRFSGRQFPNYSSELNVNALELEDSALYLCASSLGSDHYEQYFGPGTRLTVT.

The chain recombines TRBV9 with TRBJ1-2; a possible D gene is TRBD1 (6 bases). This CDR3 spans 15 amino acids. Trimming pared 3 bases from V and 2 bases from J, leaving 14 bases between. In germline, CDR1 is SGDLS, CDR2 YYNGEE. Here the CDR3 DNA reads TGTGCCAGCAGCGCAGCTCAGGGGCTGAACTATGGCTACACCTTC. It yields the protein CASSAAQGLNYGYTF.

The chain couples TRBV5-6 to TRBJ2-5; 8 bases map to TRBD1. Germline trimming cut 1 base from V and 5 bases from J; bases unmatched to any gene: 7. The germline V gene encodes CDR1 SGHDT and CDR2 YYEEEE. There are 15 residues in the CDR3. The CDR3 DNA is TGTGCCAGCAGCTTGTTGGGCAGGGGGCCTGAGACCCAGTACTTC. This sequence encodes CASSLLGRGPETQYF. The full variable domain, in which reference TRBV5-6 and TRBJ2-5 provide the parts outside the CDR3, is DAGVTQSPTHLIKTRGQQVTLRCSPKSGHDTVSWYQQALGQGPQFIFQYYEEEERQRGNFPDRFSGHQFPNYSSELNVNALLLGDSALYLCASSLLGRGPETQYFGPGTRLLVL.

V gene TRBV2 combines with J gene TRBJ1-2; D remains ambiguous. Trimming took off 2 bases at V and 4 bases at J, with 11 bases between the two ends. Germline CDR1 is SNHLY and CDR2 is FYNNEI. The CDR3 extends over 14 amino acids. Here the CDR3 DNA reads TGTGCCAGCAGTGAATCCGGGAGTGGCTATGGCTACACCTTC. Protein product: CASSESGSGYGYTF.

The chain joins TRBV20-1 to TRBJ2-1; no reliable D call. The CDR3 runs 11 residues. V lost 6 bases, J lost 8 bases, and 11 bases lay in between. Germline-derived CDR1 and CDR2 are DFQATT and SNEGSKA (reference sequence). CDR3 coding DNA: TGCAGTGCCACCCGTCTCGATGAGCAGTTCTTC. It is translated as CSATRLDEQFF.

As DNA, the CDR3 is TGTGCCAGCAGTGATGGGGGGCACTATGGCTACACCTTC. It yields the protein CASSDGGHYGYTF. The chain couples TRBV6-1 to TRBJ1-2; TRBD1 might be the D (6 bases). The germline V gene has CDR1 MNHNS and CDR2 SASEGT. There are 13 residues in the CDR3. V was shortened by 3 bases and J by 3 bases, with 8 bases between the two germline ends.

The chain links TRBV5-6 to TRBJ2-1; 10 bases fit TRBD1. There are 15 residues in the CDR3. Looked up from germline, CDR1 is SGHDT and CDR2 is YYEEEE. V shed 0 bases, J shed 8 bases, and the junction held 5 bases outside the gene matches. CDR3: CASSLDGTGVHEQFF. The CDR3 nucleotides are TGTGCCAGCAGCTTGGATGGGACAGGGGTCCATGAGCAGTTCTTC.

The rearrangement uses TRBV6-5 and TRBJ1-2, with D possibly being TRBD1 (5 bases). The CDR3 extends over 14 amino acids. CDR1 is MNHEY and CDR2 is SVGAGI in the germline V gene. Trimming removed 6 bases at V and 2 bases at J, with 13 bases between. CDR3 region: CASRTDYPNYGYTF. CDR3 nucleotides: TGTGCCAGCAGGACAGATTATCCAAACTATGGCTACACCTTC.

The V and J genes are TRBV11-2 and TRBJ2-5; possibly TRBD2 for D (6 bases). Germline CDR1 reads SGHAT; CDR2 reads FQNNGV. The CDR3 runs 15 residues. The V end lost 6 bases, the J end lost 4 bases, and 18 bases lay between the germline ends. The CDR3 DNA sequence: TGTGCCAGCAGTTTCCACCGGAGGGCGGGAGAGACCCAGTACTTC. Its translation: CASSFHRRAGETQYF. Together with reference TRBV11-2 and TRBJ2-5, the CDR3 gives the full variable domain: EAGVAQSPRYKIIEKRQSVAFWCNPISGHATLYWYQQILGQGPKLLIQFQNNGVVDDSQLPKDRFSAERLKGVDSTLKIQPAKLEDSAVYLCASSFHRRAGETQYFGPGTRLLVL.

The chain has TRBV5-4 and TRBJ2-3, with 10 bases lining up with TRBD2. The germline CDR1 and CDR2 sequences are SGHNT and YYREEE (reference sequence). The CDR3 runs to 16 residues. V lost 4 bases, J lost 0 bases, and 5 bases stayed unmatched. The CDR3 sequence: CASSAGTSESTDTQYF. In DNA form, the CDR3 reads TGTGCCAGCAGCGCTGGGACTAGCGAAAGCACAGATACGCAGTATTTT.

The V call is TRBV15, the J call TRBJ1-4; TRBD1 might be the D (5 bases). The CDR3 sequence is 15 residues long. V was trimmed by 0 bases and J by 6 bases, leaving 11 bases between them. In germline, CDR1 is LNHNV, CDR2 YYDKDF (reference sequence). The CDR3: CATSREGLGDEKLFF. CDR3 sequence (DNA): TGTGCCACCAGCAGAGAAGGGCTGGGGGATGAAAAACTGTTTTTT.